The T cell receptor (beta chain) described here comes from a study of PD-1 blockade in classical Hodgkin lymphoma. The patients all showed relapse after autologous stem cell transplantation, while their brentuximab vedotin exposure varied. Germline-derived CDR1 and CDR2 are LGHNA and YSLEER. The CDR3 sequence is 17 residues long. V lost 4 bases, J lost 6 bases, and 25 bases lay in between. The table came from immunoSEQ multiplex PCR; TCRdb's copy has only in-frame clones and leaves some out. Here the sample spans under 95,000 clones, about 92% being singletons. The clonotype was recovered from a human donor with classical Hodgkin lymphoma. This chain uses TRBV4-3 with TRBJ2-7; the D gene is possibly TRBD2 (5 bases). The starting material was peripheral blood mononuclear cells (PBMCs), obtained at baseline. In nucleotides, the CDR3 is TGCGCCAGCAGCCGCACCTTCTTAGGAACTAGTCTGGGCGAGCAGTACTTC. Its protein product is CASSRTFLGTSLGEQYF.